This T cell receptor beta chain was recovered during a study of human T cells and chemical hapten exposure. Background on the study: Patch tests delivered 0.01% DPC to the upper back and were evaluated at 6 days. Alopecia areata, totalis or universalis affected patients who were mostly female.

TCRdb reanalysed the RACE reads using MiXCR and keeps one entry per CDR3 protein. The data hold roughly 180,000 distinct CDR3 sequences, with around 13% observed a single time. Germline V gene sequence: CDR1 SGHTA, CDR2 FQGTGA. The CDR3 totals 15 residues. V shed 6 bases and J shed 0 bases, with 12 bases lying between them. Time point in this sample: patch test 1, 2 weeks after DPC sensitization. Treatment given: therapeutic diphenylcyclopropenone sensitization with weekly scalp DPC. This sequence originates from a woman in her twenties or thirties with alopecia areata. Some clones in this sample may be carry-over from other donors' samples. The sample consisted of whole blood, taken in connection with sensitization to the hapten diphenylcyclopropenone (DPC). The chain recombines TRBV7-3 with TRBJ2-1, with D perhaps TRBD1 (5 bases). CDR3 protein: CASRKDMSSYNEQFF. The DNA for the CDR3 is TGTGCCAGCAGAAAGGACATGAGCTCCTACAATGAGCAGTTCTTC.